These T cell receptor beta chains were read from a single sample in a study of cytomegalovirus exposure and HLA in healthy donors. Libraries were prepared by immunoSEQ multiplex PCR; TCRdb keeps only in-frame clonotypes and omits some of them. Of fewer than 250,000 clones in the sample, roughly 80% were seen once. Sequenced material: PBMCs. These receptor sequences come from a woman between 25 and 40 years old in good health and CMV-seropositive. Each CDR3 is given with its conserved first and last residue. The D gene is left open where the match is weak. Size is omitted from some rows. Given values are once, few, many or a class for expanded clones.

DNA: TGTGCCAGCAGACCCCGGACTACCCCTTTCACAGATACGCAGTATTTT
CDR3: CASRPRTTPFTDTQYF
V: TRBV27
D: .
size: .
J: TRBJ2-3

DNA: TGTGCCAGCAGCCAAGCGTCAGCGGGTGATTCCAATGAGCAGTTCTTC
CDR3: CASSQASAGDSNEQFF
V: TRBV4-2
D: .
size: few
J: TRBJ2-1

DNA: TGTGCCAGCAGTGGACAGGGGACCTACGAGCAGTACTTC
CDR3: CASSGQGTYEQYF
V: TRBV2
D: TRBD1
size: .
J: TRBJ2-7

DNA: TGTGCCAGCAGCCAAGTGAGGCCTAGCGGTTACAATGAGCAGTTCTTC
CDR3: CASSQVRPSGYNEQFF
V: TRBV4-2
D: TRBD2
size: .
J: TRBJ2-1

DNA: TGCGCCAGCAGCTTGGGAGTCGGGGCTAATGAAAAACTGTTTTTT
CDR3: CASSLGVGANEKLFF
V: TRBV5-1
D: .
size: .
J: TRBJ1-4

DNA: TGTGCCAGCAGTTTATTTAGGGGACAGAGGAACATTCAGTACTTC
CDR3: CASSLFRGQRNIQYF
V: TRBV28
D: TRBD1
size: .
J: TRBJ2-4

DNA: TGTGCCACCAGCAGAGAGGGGAGGGGGGGTGAAAAACTGTTTTTT
CDR3: CATSREGRGGEKLFF
V: TRBV15
D: .
size: once
J: TRBJ1-4

DNA: TGCGCCAGCAGCTTGGGGGTACTAGCGGGACACACCGGGGAGCTGTTTTTT
CDR3: CASSLGVLAGHTGELFF
V: TRBV5-1
D: TRBD2
size: few
J: TRBJ2-2

DNA: TGTGCCAGCAATCCAAGCGGGAGCGACAATGAGCAGTTCTTC
CDR3: CASNPSGSDNEQFF
V: TRBV27
D: TRBD2
size: .
J: TRBJ2-1

DNA: TGTGCCAGTAGGGTGCGACTAGCGGGAGGGAATGAGCAGTTCTTC
CDR3: CASRVRLAGGNEQFF
V: TRBV19
D: TRBD2
size: once
J: TRBJ2-1

DNA: TGTGTCAGTAGCCCCGGGACAGCTTGGGTGAGCACTGAAGCTTTCTTT
CDR3: CVSSPGTAWVSTEAFF
V: TRBV19
D: TRBD1
size: .
J: TRBJ1-1

DNA: TGTGCCAGCAGCTTAAGCCAACTCGGGGAGCAGTTCTTC
CDR3: CASSLSQLGEQFF
V: TRBV7-9
D: .
size: .
J: TRBJ2-1

DNA: TGTGCCAGCAGCTTAGGGGACAGGGGATTCTATGGCTACACCTTC
CDR3: CASSLGDRGFYGYTF
V: TRBV7-9
D: TRBD1
size: .
J: TRBJ1-2

DNA: TGTGCCAGCAGCTTGCCGAGCTATTCCTCCTACGAGCAGTACTTC
CDR3: CASSLPSYSSYEQYF
V: TRBV5-4
D: .
size: .
J: TRBJ2-7

DNA: TGTGCCAGCAGGAGACAGGGGGGGAGAAATGAAAAACTGTTTTTT
CDR3: CASRRQGGRNEKLFF
V: TRBV27
D: TRBD1
size: few
J: TRBJ1-4

DNA: TGTGCCAGCAGTCCCGGGACAGCCGCAGATACGCAGTATTTT
CDR3: CASSPGTAADTQYF
V: TRBV6-6
D: TRBD1
size: .
J: TRBJ2-3

DNA: TGTGCCATCAGTGGAGGGGGAACTAATGAAAAACTGTTTTTT
CDR3: CAISGGGTNEKLFF
V: TRBV10-3
D: .
size: once
J: TRBJ1-4

DNA: TGTGCCAGCAGCCCAATTAGGGCGGGTCCTACCAAGGAGCAGTTCTTC
CDR3: CASSPIRAGPTKEQFF
V: TRBV7-9
D: .
size: .
J: TRBJ2-1

DNA: TGTGCCAGCAGCTTGCTGGGACTTTTGAACACTGAAGCTTTCTTT
CDR3: CASSLLGLLNTEAFF
V: TRBV5-8
D: .
size: once
J: TRBJ1-1

DNA: TGTGCCATCACGGGACAGGGGGCCCACGAGCAGTACTTC
CDR3: CAITGQGAHEQYF
V: TRBV10-3
D: TRBD1
size: .
J: TRBJ2-7

DNA: TGTGCCAGCAGCTTATATCATGAGCAGTTCTTC
CDR3: CASSLYHEQFF
V: TRBV11-2
D: .
size: .
J: TRBJ2-1

DNA: TGTGCCTGGAGCGACAGGGGAAACACCATATATTTT
CDR3: CAWSDRGNTIYF
V: TRBV30
D: .
size: .
J: TRBJ1-3

DNA: TGTGCCAGCAGCGTCGCACAGAGCACAGATACGCAGTATTTT
CDR3: CASSVAQSTDTQYF
V: TRBV9
D: .
size: .
J: TRBJ2-3

DNA: TGTGCCAGTTGGAGGGCGAAGGGCACAGATACGCAGTATTTT
CDR3: CASWRAKGTDTQYF
V: TRBV2
D: .
size: .
J: TRBJ2-3

DNA: TGTGCCAGCAGTTCAAAATCCGGGAGACCCCCCTACGAGCAGTACTTC
CDR3: CASSSKSGRPPYEQYF
V: TRBV6-6
D: .
size: .
J: TRBJ2-7

DNA: TGTGCCAGCAGGACAACGAGTGGGTTAATCTACGAGCAGTACTTC
CDR3: CASRTTSGLIYEQYF
V: TRBV27
D: .
size: few
J: TRBJ2-7

DNA: TGCGCCAGCAGCCGCACGCGAGACAACCGACCCTACGAGCAGTACTTC
CDR3: CASSRTRDNRPYEQYF
V: TRBV4-1
D: .
size: .
J: TRBJ2-7

DNA: TGTGCCAGCAGTCCCCCGGGGGGAACTGAAGCTTTCTTT
CDR3: CASSPPGGTEAFF
V: TRBV28
D: .
size: .
J: TRBJ1-1

DNA: TGTGCCAGCAGTTCTAAGCTCGTCTCCTACGAGCAGTACTTC
CDR3: CASSSKLVSYEQYF
V: TRBV27
D: .
size: once
J: TRBJ2-7

DNA: TGTGCCAGTAGTATCCAGGGAACGGGTGAAAAACTGTTTTTT
CDR3: CASSIQGTGEKLFF
V: TRBV19
D: .
size: .
J: TRBJ1-4

DNA: TGTGCCAGCAGCTTTAGGGGTAACTATGGCTACACCTTC
CDR3: CASSFRGNYGYTF
V: TRBV28
D: .
size: .
J: TRBJ1-2

DNA: TGTGCCAGCAGCCATCGGCAGGGCTCAGGAGCTTTCTTT
CDR3: CASSHRQGSGAFF
V: TRBV14
D: .
size: .
J: TRBJ1-1

DNA: TGTGCCAGTAGTATCAGCCAGGGCTATGGCTACACCTTC
CDR3: CASSISQGYGYTF
V: TRBV19
D: .
size: .
J: TRBJ1-2

DNA: TGTGCCAGCAGCCAAGGGGTGGGGGCTTTCTTT
CDR3: CASSQGVGAFF
V: TRBV6-5
D: .
size: once
J: TRBJ1-1

DNA: TGTGCCAGCAGTTGGACGCGGGGCGGGGGAACTGAAGCTTTCTTT
CDR3: CASSWTRGGGTEAFF
V: TRBV28
D: .
size: .
J: TRBJ1-1

DNA: TGTGCCAGTAGTATAATAGGAGGAGTGGGCCTCAATGAAAAACTGTTTTTT
CDR3: CASSIIGGVGLNEKLFF
V: TRBV19
D: .
size: .
J: TRBJ1-4

DNA: TGTGCCAGCAGTTCAACCGGGACACACCTCTACGAGCAGTACTTC
CDR3: CASSSTGTHLYEQYF
V: TRBV28
D: .
size: .
J: TRBJ2-7

DNA: TGTGCCTGGAACCTAGGGGTAAAGGCCGGGGAGCTGTTTTTT
CDR3: CAWNLGVKAGELFF
V: TRBV30
D: .
size: .
J: TRBJ2-2

DNA: TGTGCCTGGAGTGACCGAGGGGAAAAACTGTTTTTT
CDR3: CAWSDRGEKLFF
V: TRBV30
D: .
size: .
J: TRBJ1-4

DNA: TGTGCCAGCAGCTGGGACATGAAGAACTATGGCTACACCTTC
CDR3: CASSWDMKNYGYTF
V: TRBV7-2
D: .
size: .
J: TRBJ1-2

DNA: TGTGCCAGCAGCATACAGGGGAAAGTCACTGAAGCTTTCTTT
CDR3: CASSIQGKVTEAFF
V: TRBV28
D: TRBD1
size: .
J: TRBJ1-1

DNA: TGTGCCTGGAGTCCCTTATCTTTAGGAGGGATCTACGAGCAGTACTTC
CDR3: CAWSPLSLGGIYEQYF
V: TRBV30
D: .
size: .
J: TRBJ2-7

DNA: TGTGCCAGCTCACAAGGACAGGGGGCTAACTATGGCTACACCTTC
CDR3: CASSQGQGANYGYTF
V: TRBV18
D: TRBD1
size: .
J: TRBJ1-2

DNA: TGTGCCAGCAGCTCAAGAGACAGCATCTCTGGAAACACCATATATTTT
CDR3: CASSSRDSISGNTIYF
V: TRBV7-2
D: .
size: .
J: TRBJ1-3

DNA: TGTGCCAGCAGTTGGCCGCCCGAAGAGACCCAGTACTTC
CDR3: CASSWPPEETQYF
V: TRBV6-6
D: .
size: .
J: TRBJ2-5

DNA: TGTGCCAGCAGCCCAAGACAGGGCACAGATACGCAGTATTTT
CDR3: CASSPRQGTDTQYF
V: TRBV5-4
D: .
size: .
J: TRBJ2-3

DNA: TGTGCCAGCAGCCTACAGGGGGAGCAGTACTTC
CDR3: CASSLQGEQYF
V: TRBV11-2
D: TRBD1
size: .
J: TRBJ2-7

DNA: TGTGCCAGCAGCTTAATGGGAGGCTACGAGCAGTACTTC
CDR3: CASSLMGGYEQYF
V: TRBV7-3
D: .
size: .
J: TRBJ2-7

DNA: TGTGCCAGCAGATCCGGACAGACCTACGAGCAGTACTTC
CDR3: CASRSGQTYEQYF
V: TRBV7-9
D: .
size: .
J: TRBJ2-7